This T cell receptor beta chain was found in a study of blood T cell repertoires in COVID-19. Turning to the study itself: The United States, Italy and Spain were the sources of the acute and convalescent COVID-19 samples. T cells, B-cell-depleted T cells, or PBMCs supplied cDNA or gDNA.

This CDR3 is built from 16 residues. Trimming removed 4 bases from V and 2 bases from J; junction bases left unmatched: 10. Germline values: CDR1 PRHDT, CDR2 FYEKMQ (reference sequence). Generated by immunoSEQ multiplex PCR, the TCRdb table keeps only in-frame clones and is missing some. The sample records some 160,000 clones, roughly 91% being singletons. This clone was recorded at least ten times. This TCR was sampled from a man aged 18-30 years with acute or convalescent COVID-19. The rearrangement uses TRBV13 and TRBJ2-5; 7 bases are a match to TRBD2. Sequencing was performed on peripheral blood. CDR3 in DNA: TGTGCCAGCAGCTCTTTGGGGGGAGGGATACAAGAGACCCAGTACTTC. Protein sequence: CASSSLGGGIQETQYF.